Listed below are T cell receptor beta chains from one sample, sequenced in a study of early T cells in non-severe SARS-CoV-2 infection. TCRdb ran MiXCR on the 5' RACE reads and lists one entry per CDR3 protein. The sample has over 30,000 distinct CDR3 sequences, under 6% seen once. Material for sequencing was whole blood. Every receptor here comes from an adult who was a healthcare worker with PCR-confirmed SARS-CoV-2 infection or an uninfected control (not recorded which). CDR3s include the opening cysteine and the closing phenylalanine or tryptophan. D genes are given only for firm matches. Clone sizes are given selectively: once, few, many, or a class where the clone is expanded.

cdr3_length,clone_size,v_call,d_call,j_call,cdr3_nt,cdr3_aa
13,few,TRBV3-1,-,TRBJ1-6,TGTGCCAGCAGCCAAAGCCCGGATTCACCCCTCCACTTT,CASSQSPDSPLHF
15,once,TRBV5-1,TRBD1,TRBJ2-5,TGCGCCAGCAGCTGGTGGTTAGGACAGGAAGAGACCCAGTACTTC,CASSWWLGQEETQYF
16,few,TRBV6-4,TRBD2,TRBJ2-1,TGTGCCAGCAGTGACTCTCGCCTAGCGGCTCACAATGAGCAGTTCTTC,CASSDSRLAAHNEQFF
14,-,TRBV12-3/TRBV12-4,-,TRBJ2-7,TGTGCCAGCAGTCCGGGATTCCGAACCTACGAGCAGTACTTC,CASSPGFRTYEQYF
14,-,TRBV24-1,TRBD2,TRBJ2-1,TGTGCCACCAGTGCCGCGGGGGGTTACAATGAGCAGTTCTTC,CATSAAGGYNEQFF
16,many,TRBV5-1,-,TRBJ1-3,TGCGCCAGCAGCTTGGACCAGCGGAACTCTGGAAACACCATATATTTT,CASSLDQRNSGNTIYF
12,many,TRBV6-6,-,TRBJ2-7,TGTGCCAGCAGTTATCTTAGAGGCGAGCAGTACTTC,CASSYLRGEQYF
15,many,TRBV11-3,TRBD2,TRBJ2-3,TGTGCCAGCAGCTTAGAGGGCGGGGGGGCAGATACGCAGTATTTT,CASSLEGGGADTQYF
17,many,TRBV9,-,TRBJ1-4,TGTGCCAGCAGCGACGACCCGGACACCTCAACTAATGAAAAACTGTTTTTT,CASSDDPDTSTNEKLFF
11,few,TRBV29-1,-,TRBJ1-1,TGCAGCGTTGAGGGGGGACTTGAAGCTTTCTTT,CSVEGGLEAFF
15,many,TRBV4-3,TRBD1,TRBJ1-4,TGCGCCAGCAGCCAAGGGGTAGGGGGCAGTGAAAAACTGTTTTTT,CASSQGVGGSEKLFF
14,many,TRBV20-1,-,TRBJ2-1,TGCAGTGCTAAGACGTGGCGGCACTACAATGAGCAGTTCTTC,CSAKTWRHYNEQFF
15,many,TRBV7-8,-,TRBJ2-2,TGTGCCAGCTCCGTTGCGGATTGGTCCACCGGGGAGCTGTTTTTT,CASSVADWSTGELFF
14,few,TRBV5-6,TRBD2,TRBJ2-3,TGTGCCAGCAGCTCTAGCGGGGGGGCGGATACGCAGTATTTT,CASSSSGGADTQYF
13,many,TRBV24-1,-,TRBJ2-3,TGTGCCACCAGTGATTCGAGCACAGATACGCAGTATTTT,CATSDSSTDTQYF
16,-,TRBV2,-,TRBJ2-3,TGTGCCAGCAGTGGGAGGGCTGAAGGATACACAGATACGCAGTATTTT,CASSGRAEGYTDTQYF
12,many,TRBV6-5,-,TRBJ1-1,TGTGCCAGCAGCCAGGACCTCGCTGAAGCTTTCTTT,CASSQDLAEAFF
13,few,TRBV7-9,-,TRBJ1-2,TGTGCCAGCAGCCTCCTGCTAGGGGCTGGCTACACCTTC,CASSLLLGAGYTF
13,few,TRBV28,-,TRBJ2-5,TGTGCCAGCGGAGGGACAGTCCAAGAGACCCAGTACTTC,CASGGTVQETQYF
16,many,TRBV7-6,TRBD1,TRBJ2-1,TGTGCCAGCAGCTTAGTCCCGGGACAGGGGGACAATGAGCAGTTCTTC,CASSLVPGQGDNEQFF
13,many,TRBV11-2,-,TRBJ1-2,TGTGCCAGCAGCCCGTCGTCCCTCTATGGCTACACCTTC,CASSPSSLYGYTF
15,-,TRBV9,TRBD1,TRBJ2-3,TGTGCCAGCAGCGCCGGACAGGGGATACCAGATACGCAGTATTTT,CASSAGQGIPDTQYF
14,few,TRBV12-3/TRBV12-4,TRBD1,TRBJ1-1,TGTGCCAGCAGCCAGACAGGGGTGAACACTGAAGCTTTCTTT,CASSQTGVNTEAFF
16,many,TRBV12-5,-,TRBJ2-1,TGTGCTAGTGGTTTGGCTTTAGGCGGGGCTTACAATGAGCAGTTCTTC,CASGLALGGAYNEQFF
13,few,TRBV7-2,TRBD1,TRBJ2-7,TGTGCCAGCAGCCCGGACAGGATCCACGAGCAGTACTTC,CASSPDRIHEQYF
14,medium-sized,TRBV11-1,TRBD1,TRBJ1-1,TGTGCCAGCAGAGATTCAGGGGGCAAGGCGGAAGCTTTCTTT,CASRDSGGKAEAFF
15,many,TRBV7-3,TRBD1,TRBJ2-6,TGTGCCAGCAGCTCAACAGGGGCTGGGGCCAACGTCCTGACTTTC,CASSSTGAGANVLTF
15,many,TRBV20-1,-,TRBJ1-4,TGCAGTGCTAGTCGCAGCTCCACAACTAATGAAAAACTGTTTTTT,CSASRSSTTNEKLFF
15,-,TRBV12-3/TRBV12-4,TRBD1,TRBJ1-6,TGTGCCAGCAGTCCCCGGGACAGCTATAATTCACCCCTCCACTTT,CASSPRDSYNSPLHF
15,few,TRBV10-2,-,TRBJ2-1,TGCGCCAGCAGTGCGACGGGGGTAGGTCAAAATGAGCAGTTCTTC,CASSATGVGQNEQFF
15,many,TRBV6-4,-,TRBJ2-3,TGTGCCAGCAGTGATTCCCGGGCTGGAACAGATACGCAGTATTTT,CASSDSRAGTDTQYF
12,many,TRBV12-3/TRBV12-4,-,TRBJ1-3,TGTGCCAGCAGTTATGGCGCGGGCGCCATATATTTT,CASSYGAGAIYF
15,many,TRBV28,TRBD1,TRBJ1-6,TGTGCCAGCAGCGCACCGACAGGGAATGGATCACCCCTCCACTTT,CASSAPTGNGSPLHF
15,-,TRBV6-1,TRBD1,TRBJ2-7,TGTGCCAGCAGTGGCTCCGGGACAGGGTCCTACGAGCAGTACTTC,CASSGSGTGSYEQYF
14,many,TRBV7-2,-,TRBJ2-2,TGTGCCAGCAGCTTAGTTACTGGGACCGGGGAGCTGTTTTTT,CASSLVTGTGELFF
13,few,TRBV29-1,-,TRBJ2-2,TGCAGCGTTGACACAGGGAACACCGGGGAGCTGTTTTTT,CSVDTGNTGELFF
15,few,TRBV28,-,TRBJ2-1,TGTGCCAGCAGTTTAGGACCGGGGAGATTGAGTGAGCAGTTCTTC,CASSLGPGRLSEQFF
15,many,TRBV19,TRBD1,TRBJ2-7,TGTGCCAGTAGTGCTGGGGGGACAGGGGCCTACGAGCAGTACTTC,CASSAGGTGAYEQYF
15,many,TRBV20-1,TRBD1,TRBJ2-1,TGCAGTGCCGCCCGACGGGACAGGGCCTACAATGAGCAGTTCTTC,CSAARRDRAYNEQFF
12,many,TRBV20-1,-,TRBJ1-2,TGCAGTGCCCAGGGCGGGGGTTATGGCTACACCTTC,CSAQGGGYGYTF
13,many,TRBV5-6,-,TRBJ2-2,TGTGCCAGAGTGCGTGGAGGAAGCCGGGAGCTGTTTTTT,CARVRGGSRELFF
13,many,TRBV5-1,TRBD1,TRBJ1-1,TGCGCCAGCAGCTTAACAGGGGACACTGAAGCTTTCTTT,CASSLTGDTEAFF
13,-,TRBV30,-,TRBJ1-1,TGTGCCTGGAGGGAACAGGGTTACACTGAAGCTTTCTTT,CAWREQGYTEAFF
15,many,TRBV11-2,-,TRBJ2-5,TGTGCCAGCAGCTTGAATCCTAGGATACAAGAGACCCAGTACTTC,CASSLNPRIQETQYF
12,many,TRBV29-1,-,TRBJ2-3,TGCAGCGGTGACGCGGGTAGGGGGGAGCAGTATTTT,CSGDAGRGEQYF
14,-,TRBV2,TRBD1,TRBJ1-3,TGTGCCAGCAGTAACAGGGGAACAGAAAACACCATATATTTT,CASSNRGTENTIYF
15,-,TRBV7-8,-,TRBJ2-3,TGTGCCAGCAGCTTACAGGTTCGAGGTACAGATACGCAGTATTTT,CASSLQVRGTDTQYF
17,many,TRBV4-2,-,TRBJ2-1,TGTGCCAGCAGCCAAGCCCCCGGGTCGAGCTCCTACAATGAGCAGTTCTTC,CASSQAPGSSSYNEQFF
15,-,TRBV2,TRBD2,TRBJ2-1,TGTGCCAGCAGTGAATTAGCGGGGTCCTACAATGAGCAGTTCTTC,CASSELAGSYNEQFF
16,many,TRBV5-1,-,TRBJ2-1,TGCGCCAGCAGCCTGGAAACAGGGAGCTCCTACAATGAGCAGTTCTTC,CASSLETGSSYNEQFF
12,many,TRBV19,-,TRBJ1-4,TGTGCCAGTAGTATTTTGAACGGGGCCCTGTTTTTT,CASSILNGALFF